This TCR beta chain is from a study of CD8+ T cells in alopecia areata. RNA, once extracted, was reverse transcribed into cDNA for use as the sequencing template. Here immunoSEQ multiplex PCR was the method, and the copy in TCRdb shows in-frame clones only, minus some. The table includes 80,000 to 100,000 clones, about two fifths detected once. Looked up from germline, CDR1 is LNHDA and CDR2 is SQIVND (reference sequence). This CDR3 region has 14 residues. V was shortened by 3 bases and J by 0 bases, with 9 bases between the two germline ends. This clone was recorded a few times. The chain carries TRBV19 and TRBJ2-7, with unresolved D. The sequencing sample was made of CD4+ T cells sorted from blood. The sequence derives from a human donor with alopecia areata. The CDR3 region is CASSMQPASYEQYF. The CDR3 DNA follows: TGTGCCAGTAGTATGCAGCCAGCCTCCTACGAGCAGTACTTC.